Listed below are T cell receptor beta chains from one sample, sequenced in a study of blood T cell repertoires in COVID-19. Assay: immunoSEQ multiplex PCR; the TCRdb copy retains only in-frame clones and omits some. The sample yields around 150,000 clones, around 83% seen once. Material for sequencing was peripheral blood. Source of these receptors: an older woman with COVID-19, enrolled during active disease. The CDR3 runs from the conserved cysteine through the conserved F or W. The D gene is left open where the match is weak. Where a row states a size, it is once, few, many or the class of an expanded clone; other rows omit it.

>-|TRBJ1-1|TRBV19|-
CASLSRVDTEAFF
TGTGCCAGTTTATCCAGGGTAGACACTGAAGCTTTCTTT
>-|TRBJ1-2|TRBV11-2|-
CASRSVGGGYTF
TGTGCCAGCAGGTCCGTCGGTGGTGGCTACACCTTC
>-|TRBJ1-1|TRBV7-9|-
CASSRGGGAEAFF
TGTGCCAGCAGCCGGGGGGGCGGGGCTGAAGCTTTCTTT
>-|TRBJ2-5|TRBV9|-
CASSVGTEETQYF
TGTGCCAGCAGCGTAGGGACAGAAGAGACCCAGTACTTC
>-|TRBJ1-5|TRBV30|TRBD1
CAWSAGQGFNQPQHF
TGTGCCTGGAGTGCAGGACAGGGCTTCAATCAGCCCCAGCATTTT
>once|TRBJ2-2|TRBV7-3|-
CASSLTRGNPNTGELFF
TGTGCCAGCAGCTTAACCAGGGGTAATCCGAACACCGGGGAGCTGTTTTTT
>-|TRBJ2-5|TRBV7-8|TRBD2
CASSLRGGASGSLETQYF
TGTGCCAGCAGCCTCCGAGGTGGGGCTAGCGGGAGCCTCGAGACCCAGTACTTC
>-|TRBJ1-4|TRBV18|-
CASSLPREYNEKLFF
TGTGCCAGCTCACTCCCCCGGGAATACAATGAAAAACTGTTTTTT
>-|TRBJ1-2|TRBV5-6|TRBD1
CASSSTGGEIYGYTF
TGTGCCAGCAGCAGTACAGGGGGCGAGATCTATGGCTACACCTTC
>-|TRBJ2-7|TRBV4-1|TRBD2
CASSPYLAGVYEQYF
TGCGCCAGCAGCCCCTACCTAGCGGGAGTGTACGAGCAGTACTTC
>-|TRBJ2-1|TRBV5-1|TRBD1
CASSLLGQGDEQFF
TGCGCCAGCAGCTTGTTAGGACAGGGCGATGAGCAGTTCTTC
>once|TRBJ1-1|TRBV6-5|-
CASSYGGIDTEAFF
TGTGCCAGCAGTTACGGAGGTATAGACACTGAAGCTTTCTTT
>-|TRBJ1-1|TRBV6-5|-
CASSATRNTEAFF
TGTGCCAGCAGCGCAACACGGAACACTGAAGCTTTCTTT
>-|TRBJ1-1|TRBV6-5|-
CASSYSGEGFSEAFF
TGTGCCAGCAGTTACTCAGGGGAAGGGTTCTCTGAAGCTTTCTTT
>-|TRBJ1-6|TRBV6-6|-
CASQIDSTNSPLHF
TGTGCCAGCCAAATCGACAGTACAAATTCACCCCTCCACTTT
>-|TRBJ2-5|TRBV12-5|-
CASGLTSGYKETQYF
TGTGCTAGTGGTTTGACCAGCGGGTATAAAGAGACCCAGTACTTC
>-|TRBJ1-4|TRBV25-1|-
CASSDSRGGTEKLFF
TGTGCCAGCAGTGACTCCCGAGGGGGAACGGAAAAACTGTTTTTT
>-|TRBJ2-5|TRBV9|-
CASSVEGQGRETQYF
TGTGCCAGCAGCGTAGAAGGGCAGGGGCGGGAGACCCAGTACTTC
>-|TRBJ1-2|TRBV7-2|TRBD1
CASSSVRGPVDYGYTF
TGTGCCAGCAGCTCCGTAAGGGGGCCCGTTGACTATGGCTACACCTTC
>-|TRBJ2-3|TRBV12-5|TRBD1
CAASYTGGTDTQYF
TGTGCCGCCTCTTATACAGGGGGCACAGATACGCAGTATTTT
>-|TRBJ1-5|TRBV19|-
CASSSPGSLNQPQHF
TGTGCCAGTAGTTCCCCAGGGTCCCTCAATCAGCCCCAGCATTTT
>-|TRBJ1-1|TRBV6-2/TRBV6-3|TRBD1
CASSYSPGQGVGNTEAFF
TGTGCCAGCAGTTATTCGCCGGGACAGGGGGTGGGGAACACTGAAGCTTTCTTT
>few|TRBJ1-6|TRBV12-3/TRBV12-4|-
CASRPQITSPLHF
TGTGCCAGCAGACCACAAATTACTTCACCCCTCCACTTT
>-|TRBJ1-3|TRBV19|TRBD1
CASRGDRGSGNTIYF
TGTGCCAGTAGAGGTGACAGGGGCTCTGGAAACACCATATATTTT
>-|TRBJ2-5|TRBV5-1|TRBD2
CASSLAASGRETQYF
TGCGCCAGCAGCTTGGCTGCTAGCGGACGGGAGACCCAGTACTTC
>few|TRBJ1-6|TRBV10-3|TRBD1
CATGGQGRSPLHF
TGTGCCACTGGAGGACAGGGGAGGTCACCCCTCCACTTT
>-|TRBJ2-7|TRBV15|TRBD1
CATSVGSDRDAEQYF
TGTGCCACCAGCGTAGGCTCGGACAGGGATGCCGAGCAGTACTTC
>-|TRBJ2-3|TRBV5-4|TRBD1
CASSPPGQGSDTQYF
TGTGCCAGCAGCCCACCGGGACAGGGGTCAGATACGCAGTATTTT
>few|TRBJ1-5|TRBV7-8|-
CASSLAAGVGSQPQHF
TGTGCCAGCAGCTTAGCGGCAGGGGTAGGTAGTCAGCCCCAGCATTTT
>-|TRBJ1-2|TRBV3-1/TRBV3-2|-
CASSQEYGRLYGYTF
TGTGCCAGCAGCCAAGAATACGGGAGGCTCTATGGCTACACCTTC
>-|TRBJ2-1|TRBV14|-
CASSQGQFNEQFF
TGTGCCAGCAGCCAAGGGCAATTCAATGAGCAGTTCTTC
>-|TRBJ1-6|TRBV19|-
CASSTLPGTLNSPLHF
TGTGCCAGTAGTACCCTCCCAGGGACACTTAATTCACCCCTCCACTTT
>-|TRBJ1-2|TRBV27|-
CASSFAGNYGYTF
TGTGCCAGCAGTTTTGCCGGTAATTATGGCTACACCTTC
>few|TRBJ1-3|TRBV6-5|-
CASSPQGVGNTIYF
TGTGCCAGCAGCCCCCAAGGGGTAGGAAACACCATATATTTT
>-|TRBJ2-5|TRBV5-4|TRBD2
CASSLGLAAYQETQYF
TGTGCCAGCAGCTTGGGGCTAGCGGCGTACCAAGAGACCCAGTACTTC
>-|TRBJ2-7|TRBV19|-
CASSQYGAGLSYEQYF
TGTGCCAGTAGTCAATATGGGGCCGGCCTCTCCTACGAGCAGTACTTC
>-|TRBJ2-2|TRBV6-5|TRBD2
CASRLAGTNTGELFF
TGTGCCAGCAGACTAGCGGGGACGAACACCGGGGAGCTGTTTTTT
>-|TRBJ1-2|TRBV5-8|TRBD1
CASSSGQGNLNYGYTF
TGTGCCAGCAGCTCCGGACAGGGGAATTTGAACTATGGCTACACCTTC
>-|TRBJ2-5|TRBV7-3|TRBD1
CASSSGARGTEETQYF
TGTGCCAGCAGCTCTGGCGCAAGAGGGACAGAGGAGACCCAGTACTTC
>once|TRBJ2-2|TRBV24-1|-
CATSDNRAGGELFF
TGTGCCACCAGTGATAACAGGGCAGGCGGGGAGCTGTTTTTT
>-|TRBJ1-1|TRBV11-2|-
CASSQDIREAFF
TGTGCCAGCAGCCAGGACATTCGAGAAGCTTTCTTT
>few|TRBJ2-1|TRBV7-2|TRBD2
CASSLESSGSRNEQFF
TGTGCCAGCAGCTTAGAATCAAGCGGGAGTAGGAATGAGCAGTTCTTC
>-|TRBJ1-5|TRBV5-6|-
CASSLHGVGQPQHF
TGTGCCAGCAGCTTGCACGGGGTTGGGCAGCCCCAGCATTTT
>-|TRBJ2-7|TRBV3-1/TRBV3-2|TRBD1
CASSLRGQLYEQYF
TGTGCCAGCTCTTTGAGGGGACAGCTTTACGAGCAGTACTTC
>-|TRBJ1-2|TRBV25-1|-
CASSEGVNYGYTF
TGTGCCAGCAGTGAGGGAGTTAACTATGGCTACACCTTC
>-|TRBJ1-2|TRBV19|-
CATQRTGNYGYTF
TGTGCCACCCAAAGAACAGGGAACTATGGCTACACCTTC
>-|TRBJ1-1|TRBV19|TRBD1
CASKGATLEAFF
TGTGCCAGTAAGGGGGCGACCCTTGAAGCTTTCTTT
>-|TRBJ1-3|TRBV3-1/TRBV3-2|TRBD1
CASRGTGSNTIYF
TGTGCCAGCAGGGGGACAGGGAGCAACACCATATATTTT
>-|TRBJ1-1|TRBV7-8|-
CASSPARGSVTEAFF
TGTGCCAGCAGCCCCGCGCGGGGGTCGGTTACTGAAGCTTTCTTT
>once|TRBJ1-3|TRBV10-2|-
CASSEAQRAGNTIYF
TGCGCCAGCAGTGAGGCCCAACGAGCTGGAAACACCATATATTTT
>-|TRBJ1-3|TRBV30|-
CAWSVQVGNTIYF
TGTGCCTGGAGTGTACAAGTTGGAAACACCATATATTTT
>few|TRBJ1-1|TRBV5-4|TRBD1
CASILDREGTEAFF
TGTGCCAGCATCCTGGACAGGGAGGGCACTGAAGCTTTCTTT
>-|TRBJ1-5|TRBV6-5|-
CASTLTYSNQPQHF
TGTGCCAGCACCCTCACCTATAGCAATCAGCCCCAGCATTTT
>-|TRBJ1-5|TRBV19|-
CASSSRTANSNQPQHF
TGTGCCAGTAGTTCCAGGACAGCGAATAGCAATCAGCCCCAGCATTTT
>-|TRBJ2-1|TRBV4-2|-
CASSQAVRNEQFF
TGTGCCAGCAGCCAAGCGGTTAGAAATGAGCAGTTCTTC
>-|TRBJ1-1|TRBV7-9|-
CASSQRRGAANTEAFF
TGTGCCAGCAGCCAAAGGCGGGGGGCCGCGAACACTGAAGCTTTCTTT
>-|TRBJ1-3|TRBV2|TRBD1
CASRGQPGNTIYF
TGTGCCAGCAGGGGACAGCCCGGAAACACCATATATTTT
>few|TRBJ1-3|TRBV5-6|-
CASSAAGDGNTIYF
TGTGCCAGCAGCGCTGCGGGGGATGGAAACACCATATATTTT
>-|TRBJ2-5|TRBV18|-
CASSPWYSRGALAETQYF
TGTGCCAGCTCACCATGGTATTCACGGGGGGCTCTCGCCGAGACCCAGTACTTC